Listed here is a single T cell receptor beta chain. Its antigen is not known. The sample comes from a study of PD-1 blockade in classical Hodgkin lymphoma. The study, taken as a whole, reports: Complete responders' diversity at baseline resembled that of newly diagnosed patients. Researchers reported that CD4+ TCR diversity, though not CD8+, rose significantly by C4D1. Among the patients, those starting nivolumab under 1 year after ASCT were excluded.

TCRdb's table, derived via immunoSEQ multiplex PCR, lists solely in-frame clones and lacks some. The sample lists about 37,000 clones; just over 75% were seen once. Brentuximab vedotin exposure varied, and every patient relapsed after autologous stem cell transplantation. Patients' outcomes at their best amounted to complete response, partial response or progressive disease. The CDR3 extends over 14 amino acids. With 0 bases removed from V and 7 bases from J, the gap between germline ends came to 15 bases. CDR1 is GTSNPN and CDR2 is SVGIG in the germline V gene (reference sequence). The chain couples TRBV30 to TRBJ2-5; maybe TRBD2 (6 bases). The receptor was derived from a human donor with classical Hodgkin lymphoma. Specimen: peripheral blood mononuclear cells (PBMCs), collected before the second cycle of nivolumab. The CDR3 loop is CAWSVLALGGTQYF. The CDR3 DNA is TGTGCCTGGAGTGTTTTGGCATTGGGGGGGACCCAGTACTTC.